This paragraph reports one T cell receptor (beta chain). Its antigen is unidentified. This sample was included in a study of memory CD4+ T cells and cytomegalovirus serostatus. Study results and limitations: CMV serostatus prediction reached median AUC approximately 0.95, or 0.91 with US-trained model.

This CDR3 has 15 amino acids. Germline V CDR1 and CDR2: MNHEY, SMNVEV (reference sequence). V lost 3 bases and J lost 1; bases outside the gene matches: 1. The sort gate was single viable CD3+CD4+CD8-CD45RO+ cells for memory CD4+ T cells. The authors' processing: After removing out-of-frame reads, 2,204,828 distinct TCRbeta sequences remained. Clones were sequenced by immunoSEQ multiplex PCR, and TCRdb holds only the in-frame ones, with some missing. V, J and clone size were drawn from that table, and D and trimming were deduced from the DNA. The table includes tens of thousands of clones, 76% detected once.

The receptor was isolated from an adult in good health and CMV-seropositive. The chain is built from TRBV27 and TRBJ1-5; 9 bases align to TRBD1. The sample comprised memory CD4+ T cells from blood. The chain's CDR3 is CASSLGQGSNQPQHF. In DNA form, the CDR3 reads TGTGCCAGCAGTTTGGGACAGGGAAGCAATCAGCCCCAGCATTTT.